This record covers a single T cell receptor beta chain. Its antigen is unidentified. Primers: 60 Vbeta forward and 13 Jbeta reverse. Repertoires were generated with immunoSEQ multiplex PCR, while TCRdb's copy carries only in-frame clones and drops some. This sample has about 180,000 clones, with approximately 84% found just once. Donors were nominally healthy when sampled, though unrecorded immune exposures were likely. The data derive from a study of cytomegalovirus exposure and HLA in healthy donors. Overall study findings and caveats: Most TCR beta V segments were productive about 87% or about 30% of the time in an earlier analysis.

This CDR3 comprises 13 residues. Looked up from germline, CDR1 is SGHAT and CDR2 is FQNNGV. V dropped 4 bases and J dropped 8; count of bases not matched to a gene: 2. V is TRBV11-2 and J is TRBJ1-2, with 12 nucleotides matching TRBD1. The clonotype was recovered from a woman aged 50 to 60 in good health and CMV-seropositive. The sequenced sample was PBMCs. CDR3 sequence reads: CASSWDRGLGYTF. The CDR3 nucleotides read TGTGCCAGCAGCTGGGACAGGGGGCTGGGCTACACCTTC.